This TCR beta chain was found in a study of T-cell reconstitution after alpha-beta-depleted transplantation in children. Study results and limitations: Expanded clones from the graft, numbering several hundred, reportedly supplied alpha-beta T cells about two months after transplant.

Unique molecular identifiers were used to barcode this TCRbeta library. MiXCR was run by TCRdb on the PCR reads, yielding one entry per CDR3 protein. The table lists about 100,000 distinct CDR3 sequences, roughly 7.2% of them singletons. The CDR3 runs 15 residues. Germline-derived CDR1 and CDR2 are SQVTM and ANQGSEA. V lost 3 bases to trimming and J lost 2 bases; unmatched junction nucleotides: 4. Turning to this clonotype: What it binds is unknown.

Here the sequenced sample was PBMCs, taken before TCRalphabeta/CD19-depleted stem cell transplant. This clonotype originated in a boy aged 2-15 years with acute lymphoblastic leukemia, due to receive a stem cell transplant. This sequence joins TRBV29-1 and TRBJ2-3; TRBD2 aligns across 11 bases. The CDR3 is CSVDPTSGVTDTQYF. The DNA of the CDR3 is TGCAGCGTTGACCCGACTAGCGGGGTCACAGATACGCAGTATTTT.